Listed below are T cell receptor beta chains from one sample, sequenced in a study of CD8 T cells in ankylosing spondylitis. TCRdb recomputed calls from the 5' RACE reads with MiXCR, one row per CDR3 protein. Of about 480,000 distinct CDR3 sequences listed, under 20% are singletons. The source material was blood, either unsorted or a sorted T cell fraction (not recorded which). The receptors were sampled from a male donor with ankylosing spondylitis. Both conserved end residues are part of each CDR3. The order of the fields is clone size, D gene, V gene, J gene, CDR3 DNA, CDR3 protein. A D gene is named only where the DNA matches it firmly. Clone size is shown for a subset of rows, as once, few, many or a class of expanded clone.

few	NA	TRBV5-1	TRBJ1-1	TGCGCCAGCAGCTTGGTGGGGTTGGGGAACACTGAAGCTTTCTTT	CASSLVGLGNTEAFF
few	NA	TRBV2	TRBJ1-4	TGTGCCAGCTGGGATGAAAAACTGTTTTTT	CASWDEKLFF
few	TRBD1	TRBV15	TRBJ2-1	TGTGCCACCAGCAGGCAGACAGGGACCTACAATGAGCAGTTCTTC	CATSRQTGTYNEQFF
NA	NA	TRBV6-6	TRBJ2-7	TGTGCCAGCAGTGGTTTCGAATCCTACGAGCAGTACTTC	CASSGFESYEQYF
NA	NA	TRBV20-1	TRBJ1-2	TGCAGTGCTAGAGATTTATGGGTTAACTATGGCTACACCTTC	CSARDLWVNYGYTF
NA	NA	TRBV28	TRBJ1-6	TGTGCCAGCAGGACGACAGGTTATAATTCACCCCTCCACTTT	CASRTTGYNSPLHF
few	TRBD2	TRBV12-3/TRBV12-4	TRBJ2-7	TGTGCCAGCAGAGCGGCGGGAGGTAACCAAGAGCAGCAGTACTTC	CASRAAGGNQEQQYF
NA	NA	TRBV12-3/TRBV12-4	TRBJ1-5	TGTGCCAGCAGTCCTCGGGACGGGGATCAGCCCCAGCATTTT	CASSPRDGDQPQHF
many	NA	TRBV27	TRBJ1-1	TGTGCCAGCAGTCCACTCCCGGGGAACACTGAAGCTTTCTTT	CASSPLPGNTEAFF
few	NA	TRBV20-1	TRBJ2-5	TGCAGTGCTCGCTTAGCGCAAGAGACCCAGTACTTC	CSARLAQETQYF
few	TRBD1	TRBV25-1	TRBJ2-1	TGTGCCAGCAGCCTCCGGACAGGTGCTAATGAGCAGTTCTTC	CASSLRTGANEQFF
NA	NA	TRBV20-1	TRBJ2-7	TGCAGTGCGCCCCCTGCGGGCCGGAGGGTCGAGCAGTACTTC	CSAPPAGRRVEQYF
many	NA	TRBV10-2	TRBJ1-5	TGCGCCAGCAGTGAGTCTGGGCGTAATCAGCCCCAGCATTTT	CASSESGRNQPQHF
few	NA	TRBV14	TRBJ2-7	TGTGCCAGCAGCCAGACGGGCTACGAGCAGTACTTC	CASSQTGYEQYF
many	NA	TRBV20-1	TRBJ2-4	TGCAGTGCCGAAGGGAGGCCGAAAAACATTCAGTACTTC	CSAEGRPKNIQYF
few	NA	TRBV28	TRBJ1-4	TGTGCCAGCAGTACCAACAGGCTGGGGGCTGAAAAACTGTTTTTT	CASSTNRLGAEKLFF
few	NA	TRBV11-2	TRBJ2-2	TGTGCCAGCAGCTTAGTCTGGGGATCGAACACCGGGGAGCTGTTTTTT	CASSLVWGSNTGELFF
NA	NA	TRBV6-1	TRBJ1-2	TGTGCCAGCAGGACAGTCGCCGATGGCTACACCTTC	CASRTVADGYTF
few	TRBD2	TRBV2	TRBJ2-1	TGTGCCAGCACATGGCGGGAGGTACACAATGAGCAGTTCTTC	CASTWREVHNEQFF
NA	NA	TRBV3-1	TRBJ2-5	TGTGCCAGCAGCCCCCCCAGCCGCGAGACCCAGTACTTC	CASSPPSRETQYF
NA	NA	TRBV4-2	TRBJ2-1	TGTGCCAGCAGCCCCCGTGGAAGCTCAAGCTCCTACAATGAGCAGTTCTTC	CASSPRGSSSSYNEQFF
NA	NA	TRBV24-1	TRBJ2-7	TGTGCCACCAGTGATGGAGTATCCTACGAGCAGTACTTC	CATSDGVSYEQYF
many	NA	TRBV7-3	TRBJ2-3	TGTGCCAGCAGCTTACGGTCCAAGCAAGATACGCAGTATTTT	CASSLRSKQDTQYF
NA	NA	TRBV7-2	TRBJ1-5	TGTGCCAGCAGCGTTTTTAGGGGAGGCAATCAGCCCCAGCATTTT	CASSVFRGGNQPQHF
NA	NA	TRBV19	TRBJ1-1	TGTGCCAGTAGTATAGATCTTAGCACAGGGAGAACTGAAGCTTTCTTT	CASSIDLSTGRTEAFF
few	NA	TRBV5-1	TRBJ1-6	TGCGCCAGCAAGGCCAGCAATTCACCCCTCCACTTT	CASKASNSPLHF
few	TRBD1	TRBV15	TRBJ2-7	TGTGCCACCAGCAGAAACAGGGGGGCCTACGAGCAGTACTTC	CATSRNRGAYEQYF
NA	TRBD2	TRBV3-1	TRBJ2-7	TGTGCCAGCAGCCAAGATTTGAGCGGACTAGCGAGAACCTACGAGCAGTACTTC	CASSQDLSGLARTYEQYF
few	NA	TRBV12-3/TRBV12-4	TRBJ1-5	TGTGCCAGCACCACACCTCGGGGGGGGTTGGACCGTCAAGCCCAGCATTTT	CASTTPRGGLDRQAQHF
NA	NA	TRBV20-1	TRBJ1-1	TGCAGTGCTAGAGACACTACAGGGAGTTGGGGCACTGAAGCTTTCTTT	CSARDTTGSWGTEAFF
many	TRBD1	TRBV3-1	TRBJ1-4	TGTGCCAGCAGCCAAGGGACAGGCCTTAATGAAAAACTGTTTTTT	CASSQGTGLNEKLFF
few	NA	TRBV30	TRBJ2-3	TGTGCCTGGAACGTCGGAGGGGGCCACACAGATACGCAGTATTTT	CAWNVGGGHTDTQYF
many	NA	TRBV7-2	TRBJ1-4	TGTGCCAGCAGCTCCCGACCTTATCTGGGGGAAAAACTGTTTTTT	CASSSRPYLGEKLFF
few	TRBD2	TRBV7-2	TRBJ2-3	TGTGCCAGCAGCTCACCGGGACTAGCGGGAGGGTTGGATACGCAGTATTTT	CASSSPGLAGGLDTQYF
NA	NA	TRBV7-8	TRBJ1-2	TGTGCCAGCAGCTTAGTAGCCAGGGGATTTGATGGCTACACCTTC	CASSLVARGFDGYTF
few	NA	TRBV12-3/TRBV12-4	TRBJ2-7	TGTGCCAGCAGTTTAGGGGGGCGGTTCTGGGAGCAGTACTTC	CASSLGGRFWEQYF
NA	TRBD1	TRBV6-1	TRBJ1-4	TGTGCCAGCAGGGGACAGGGAATAAAAGAAAAACTGTTTTTT	CASRGQGIKEKLFF
many	NA	TRBV5-1	TRBJ2-7	TGCGCCAGCAGCCCACGTACAGGTTCCTACGAGCAGTACTTC	CASSPRTGSYEQYF
once	TRBD1	TRBV6-1	TRBJ1-1	TGTGCCAGCAGGTCGACAGGGGAGAACACTGAAGCTTTCTTT	CASRSTGENTEAFF
few	NA	TRBV7-3	TRBJ2-3	TGTGCCAGCAGCCCCCCCGGGACCCCAGATACGCAGTATTTT	CASSPPGTPDTQYF
few	TRBD2	TRBV3-1	TRBJ2-1	TGTGCCAGCAGCCCACTAGCGAGCTCCTACAATGAGCAGTTCTTC	CASSPLASSYNEQFF
NA	NA	TRBV10-1	TRBJ2-3	TGCGCCAGCAGTGTGGACGCCGGCACAGATACGCAGTATTTT	CASSVDAGTDTQYF
NA	TRBD1	TRBV5-6	TRBJ1-1	TGTGCCAGCAGCTTTGTAGACAGGGACCCTGAAGCTTTCTTT	CASSFVDRDPEAFF
many	NA	TRBV12-3/TRBV12-4	TRBJ1-3	TGTGCCAGCAGAGCCTCCGGGACAAGTAAGAACACCATATATTTT	CASRASGTSKNTIYF
many	TRBD2	TRBV5-1	TRBJ2-2	TGCGCCAGCAGTTTCGGGGGGATGAACACCGGGGAGCTGTTTTTT	CASSFGGMNTGELFF
NA	TRBD1	TRBV11-2	TRBJ2-5	TGTGCCAGCAGCTTAGAGGACAGGGCCCAGGAGACCCAGTACTTC	CASSLEDRAQETQYF
NA	NA	TRBV10-3	TRBJ2-7	TGTGCCATCAGTGAGGGGAGACAGCTCTACGAGCAGTACTTC	CAISEGRQLYEQYF
NA	TRBD1	TRBV19	TRBJ2-7	TGTGCCAGTAGTGCCGGCAGGGGGCGGGGATCCTACGAGCAGTACTTC	CASSAGRGRGSYEQYF
few	NA	TRBV5-1	TRBJ2-7	TGCGCCAGCAGCTTGCAGCAGCAAAGTCCCTACGAGCAGTACTTC	CASSLQQQSPYEQYF
many	NA	TRBV29-1	TRBJ1-2	TGCAGCGTTATACCGGGGAAGAGGGGCTACACCTTC	CSVIPGKRGYTF
few	NA	TRBV20-1	TRBJ2-4	TGCAGTGAGGGGGAAATAGCCAAAAACATTCAGTACTTC	CSEGEIAKNIQYF